This T cell receptor beta chain was found in a study of T cells of healthy individuals. TCRdb independently ran MiXCR on the 5' RACE reads; one entry per CDR3 protein. This sample yields around 63,000 distinct CDR3 sequences, of which 15% to 20% are seen a single time; around 4.5% belongs to the top ten. CDR3 length equals 16 residues. Germline values: CDR1 LGHDT, CDR2 YNNKEL (reference sequence). Between the trimmed V and J ends, which lost 1 base and 2 bases, there was a span of 12 bases. This receptor was identified in a human donor in good health. This chain links TRBV3-1 with TRBJ2-1; D not certain. The CDR3 nucleotides read TGTGCCAGCAGCCAAGGCAGGACCCTGACCTACAATGAGCAGTTCTTC. Translated: CASSQGRTLTYNEQFF.